Each of the 9 T cell receptor beta chains below was sequenced from the same sample in a study of identical twins. TCRdb itself ran the 5' RACE reads through MiXCR, one entry per CDR3 protein. The data hold 1.5 million or so distinct CDR3 sequences, with around a third observed a single time. Sample: cord blood. Receptors were obtained from a newborn girl in good health.

In this sample, this clonotype turned up once. The J gene is TRBJ2-5, the V gene TRBV7-2; 12 bases match TRBD2. The CDR3 has 15 residues. V lost 7 bases, J lost 11 bases, and 14 bases stayed unmatched. Germline CDR1 reads SGHTA; CDR2 reads FQGNSA. CDR3 amino acids: CASTEGLAGYNEQYF. The DNA of the CDR3 is TGTGCCAGCACCGAGGGACTAGCGGGTTACAATGAGCAGTACTTC.

The chain couples TRBV7-8 to TRBJ1-1; D is unclear. V shed 3 bases and J shed 0 bases, with 11 bases lying between them. The CDR3 is 15 amino acids. Germline V gives CDR1 SGHVS, CDR2 FQNEAQ. CDR3 residues: CASSFGNWVNTEAFF. The CDR3 DNA reads TGTGCCAGCAGCTTTGGAAACTGGGTGAACACTGAAGCTTTCTTT.

J is TRBJ2-7 and V is TRBV10-2; 7 bases match TRBD1. The CDR3 has 14 residues. CDR1 is WSHSY, CDR2 SAAADI, per germline. V trimming: 6 bases; J trimming: 2 bases; junction bases outside the gene matches: 7. The CDR3 sequence: CASRLRQGPYEQYF. CDR3 sequence (DNA): TGCGCCAGCAGATTGCGACAGGGACCCTACGAGCAGTACTTC.

V usage is TRBV12-5 and J usage is TRBJ1-5, with TRBD1 identical over 10 bases. The CDR3 runs to 16 residues. Germline CDR1 is LGHNT and CDR2 is FRNRAP. J gave up 2 bases and V 0 bases, and 1 base lay outside the gene matches. CDR3 in amino acids: CASGLVGTGGNQPQHF. In nucleotides, the CDR3 is TGTGCTAGTGGTTTGGTAGGGACAGGGGGCAATCAGCCCCAGCATTTT.

The rearrangement joins TRBV20-1 to TRBJ1-5, with no clear D. This CDR3 region has 13 residues. V was cut by 0 bases and J by 9 bases, with 12 bases left in between. From germline, CDR1 is DFQATT and CDR2 SNEGSKA (reference sequence). The CDR3 here is CSARDLGSRPQHF. In DNA form, the CDR3 reads TGCAGTGCTAGAGATCTCGGAAGCCGGCCCCAGCATTTT.

The rearrangement joins TRBV10-3 to TRBJ2-3, with TRBD2 identical over 10 bases. The CDR3 consists of 21 residues. Germline V gives CDR1 ENHRY, CDR2 SYGVKD. The junction had 17 bases not matched to a gene; V was cut back by 2 bases and J by 0 bases. The CDR3 protein is CAISEHDLAGALSHSTDTQYF. CDR3 nucleotide sequence: TGTGCCATCAGTGAGCACGATCTAGCGGGGGCCCTATCCCATAGCACAGATACGCAGTATTTT.

The V call is TRBV7-2, the J call TRBJ2-3, with 9 nucleotides matching TRBD2. Unmatched junction bases numbered 9, after V lost 2 bases and J lost 3 bases. The germline gives CDR1 SGHTA, CDR2 FQGNSA. The CDR3 contains 17 residues. The CDR3 reads CASSLIFATSGTDTQYF. For the CDR3, the DNA is TGTGCCAGCAGCTTAATTTTCGCGACTAGCGGAACAGATACGCAGTATTTT.

J is TRBJ2-1 and V is TRBV5-1; D gene ambiguous. Germline CDR1 SGHRS, CDR2 YFSETQ. There are 11 residues in the CDR3. V was pared by 4 bases and J by 10 bases, with 9 bases between. CDR3 DNA sequence: TGCGCCAGCAGCGTGTATGACGAGCAGTTCTTC. Encoded protein: CASSVYDEQFF.

The chain links TRBV19 to TRBJ1-5; D perhaps matches TRBD1 (6 bases). Germline V gene lookup returns CDR1 LNHDA and CDR2 SQIVND (reference sequence). The CDR3 totals 15 residues. The V and J ends lost 6 bases and 0 bases respectively, with 12 bases between them. The CDR3 DNA reads as TGTGCCAGTAGCGACGGACAGTTTAGCAATCAGCCCCAGCATTTT. It specifies CASSDGQFSNQPQHF.